The T cell receptor beta chain described here comes from a study of response to subunit inactivated influenza vaccine. CDR1 and CDR2 (germline): SNHLY, FYNNEI. This CDR3 has 11 amino acids. V dropped 5 bases and J dropped 8 bases, with 7 bases sitting between them. Remarks on this clonotype: Its target is unknown.

MiXCR, run by TCRdb on the RT-PCR reads, gives a single entry per CDR3 protein. The data hold a few hundred thousand distinct CDR3 sequences, with approximately 7.8% observed a single time. Regarding the study as a whole: The authors suggested that every seasonal influenza vaccination recruits few new T cells.

The sequenced sample was PBMCs from blood, obtained around 25 months after vaccination. This chain joins TRBV2 and TRBJ2-1; no firm D call. This receptor was taken from a man between 50 and 75 years old who received an inactivated influenza vaccine. The chain's CDR3 is CASSQSHEQFF. Here the CDR3 DNA reads TGTGCCAGCAGTCAGTCCCATGAGCAGTTCTTC.